This entry lists 9 T cell receptor beta chains sequenced from one sample in a study of OX40 agonist ivuxolimab in advanced cancers. TCRdb's table, derived via immunoSEQ multiplex PCR, lists solely in-frame clones and lacks some. The sample carries roughly 60,000 clones, 84% recorded once. Specimen: CD4+ or CD8+ T cells sorted from blood, collected in a trial of the OX40 agonist ivuxolimab. The receptors come from an adult with an advanced solid tumor such as melanoma, head and neck, liver or kidney cancer.

V and J are TRBV7-2 and TRBJ2-5; D remains ambiguous. The CDR3 totals 13 residues. V lost 10 bases to trimming and J lost 0 bases, with 12 bases between them. Germline CDR1 is SGHTA and CDR2 is FQGNSA. DNA for the CDR3: TGTGCCACCCGCCGAAGCGACCAAGAGACCCAGTACTTC. This codes for CATRRSDQETQYF.

The chain recombines TRBV18 with TRBJ1-2, with 12 bases that match TRBD1. V gave up 2 bases and J gave up 2 bases; unmatched junction bases: 3. The CDR3 has 16 amino acids. Germline CDR1 reads KGHSH; CDR2 reads LQKENI. The CDR3 sequence: CASSPGTGGLNYGYTF. The CDR3 region has the DNA TGTGCCAGCTCACCAGGGACAGGGGGCCTCAACTATGGCTACACCTTC. The complete variable domain, with remaining parts taken from reference TRBV18 and TRBJ1-2, reads NAGVMQNPRHLVRRRGQEARLRCSPMKGHSHVYWYRQLPEEGLKFMVYLQKENIIDESGMPKERFSAEFPKEGPSILRIQQVVRGDSAAYFCASSPGTGGLNYGYTFGSGTRLTVV.

The V gene is TRBV19, the J gene TRBJ2-5; 9 bases agree with TRBD1. This CDR3 has 15 residues. CDR1 is LNHDA, CDR2 SQIVND, per germline (reference sequence). V dropped 8 bases and J dropped 5; count of bases not matched to a gene: 12. The CDR3 sequence is CASAQQGAEGETQYF. The CDR3 DNA follows: TGTGCCAGTGCGCAACAGGGGGCCGAGGGTGAGACCCAGTACTTC.

V and J are TRBV29-1 and TRBJ2-3; a possible D gene is TRBD1 (6 bases). Germline CDR1 is SQVTM and CDR2 is ANQGSEA. Deletions cut 3 bases from V and 6 bases from J, with 16 bases between. The CDR3 has 14 amino acids. CDR3 nucleotide sequence: TGCAGCGTTGAGTGGGCAGGGGCCGTGGATACGCAGTATTTT. Amino acids: CSVEWAGAVDTQYF.

In DNA, the CDR3 is TGTGCCAGCAGCCCCTGGGCAGACACCGACTATGGCTACACCTTC. This gives the protein CASSPWADTDYGYTF. The chain uses TRBV6-5 and TRBJ1-2; D unresolved. V was shortened by 6 bases and J by 3 bases, with 17 bases between the two germline ends. Germline CDR1 MNHEY, CDR2 SVGAGI. The CDR3 sequence is 15 residues long.

This chain joins TRBV6-5 and TRBJ1-3; the D gene is possibly TRBD1 (6 bases). The germline V gene has CDR1 MNHEY and CDR2 SVGAGI. V was shortened by 0 bases and J by 2 bases, with 11 bases between the two germline ends. The CDR3 has 16 residues. This CDR3 is CASSYSSGEAGNTIYF. CDR3 DNA: TGTGCCAGCAGTTACTCGTCAGGGGAAGCTGGAAACACCATATATTTT.

V and J are TRBV2 and TRBJ2-3; TRBD2 matches 9 bases. V shed 10 bases, J shed 13 bases, and the junction held 15 bases outside the gene matches. The CDR3 loop spans 13 amino acids. The germline CDR1 and CDR2 sequences are SNHLY and FYNNEI. The CDR3, as DNA: TGTGCCAATGTTAGCGGGGGCCAGGTTGAGGAGTATTTT. Translated: CANVSGGQVEEYF.

For the CDR3, the DNA is TGCGCCAGCAGCCAAGATTGGGGTAGTAGCGGGGTCGGCGAGACCCAGTACTTC. This translates into CASSQDWGSSGVGETQYF. This chain joins TRBV4-3 and TRBJ2-5, with TRBD2 matching over 8 bases. There are 18 residues in the CDR3. Unmatched junction bases numbered 14, after V lost 0 bases and J lost 5 bases. Per the germline V gene, CDR1 is LGHNA and CDR2 is YSLEER.

This clone has only one observation. V is TRBV11-2 and J is TRBJ2-7, with D unclear. Trimming left V 0 bases short and J 4 bases short, with 13 bases between. The CDR3 spans 15 residues. Germline-derived CDR1 and CDR2 are SGHAT and FQNNGV. The CDR3 nucleotides read TGTGCCAGCAGCTTAGATCCCCTTTCTATATACGAGCAGTACTTC. Encoded protein: CASSLDPLSIYEQYF.